The 16 T cell receptor beta chains below come from one sample, sequenced in a study of blood T cell repertoires in COVID-19. TCRdb's copy holds only in-frame clones and misses some; the assay was immunoSEQ multiplex PCR. The table records some 350,000 clones, more than 85% of them present only once. Source material: peripheral blood. The source is a human donor in a cohort sampled during active COVID-19.

V usage is TRBV25-1 and J usage is TRBJ1-1, with a possible D match to TRBD1 (6 bases). Germline V lookup: CDR1 MGHDK, CDR2 SYGVNS. The CDR3 consists of 14 residues. V lost 2 bases and J 4 bases, leaving 11 bases between the germline ends. CDR3 protein: CASSEGVQGTEAFF. The CDR3 DNA follows: TGTGCCAGCAGTGAAGGAGTACAGGGCACTGAAGCTTTCTTT. The full variable domain, completed using reference TRBV25-1 and TRBJ1-1, is EADIYQTPRYLVIGTGKKITLECSQTMGHDKMYWYQQDPGMELHLIHYSYGVNSTEKGDLSSESTVSRIRTEHFPLTLESARPSHTSQYLCASSEGVQGTEAFFGQGTRLTVV.

This CDR3 is CASSPRTGTSGDTDTQYF. In DNA form, the CDR3 reads TGTGCCAGCAGTCCGCGCACCGGGACTAGCGGGGACACAGATACGCAGTATTTT. V usage is TRBV28 and J usage is TRBJ2-3; TRBD2 matches at 13 bases. Germline-derived CDR1 and CDR2 are MDHEN and SYDVKM. The CDR3 covers 18 residues. The ends lost 5 bases at V and 2 bases at J; junction bases unmatched: 10.

This chain uses TRBV5-1 with TRBJ1-4, with 10 nucleotides matching TRBD1. With V trimmed by 4 bases and J by 8 bases, 5 bases remained unmatched. The germline V gene encodes CDR1 SGHRS and CDR2 YFSETQ. The CDR3 is made up of 14 amino acids. This CDR3 reads CASSRTGGKEKLFF. The CDR3 DNA is TGCGCCAGCAGCCGGACAGGGGGTAAAGAAAAACTGTTTTTT.

The CDR3, as DNA: TGTGCCAGCAGTCGTGAAAGGACAGGGGACGAAAAACTGTTTTTT. This gives the protein CASSRERTGDEKLFF. The chain couples TRBV2 to TRBJ1-4; 9 nucleotides match TRBD1. This CDR3 spans 15 amino acids. Germline trimming cut 5 bases from V and 8 bases from J; bases unmatched to any gene: 9. CDR1 is SNHLY and CDR2 is FYNNEI in the germline V gene.

The rearrangement joins TRBV7-8 to TRBJ1-6; D unresolved. CDR1 is SGHVS, CDR2 FQNEAQ, per germline. This CDR3 region has 13 residues. V was clipped by 1 base and J by 11 bases, with 9 bases between them. The CDR3 DNA reads as TGTGCCAGCAGCTTAGGAGGTCGGCCACCCCTCCACTTT. It encodes CASSLGGRPPLHF.

V is TRBV7-9 and J is TRBJ1-2; no definite D call. CDR3 length: 15 residues. CDR1 is SEHNR and CDR2 is FQNEAQ in the germline V gene (reference sequence). The ends were cut back, 1 base at V and 2 bases at J, with 11 bases in the middle. CDR3 DNA sequence: TGTGCCAGCAGCTTAGGAGGAGTCCGGAACTATGGCTACACCTTC. Translated, it gives CASSLGGVRNYGYTF. The whole variable domain, remainder taken from reference TRBV7-9 and TRBJ1-2, is DTGVSQNPRHKITKRGQNVTFRCDPISEHNRLYWYRQTLGQGPEFLTYFQNEAQLEKSRLLSDRFSAERPKGSFSTLEIQRTEQGDSAMYLCASSLGGVRNYGYTFGSGTRLTVV.

CDR3 sequence (DNA): TGCAGTGCGGGGAGGCGACATGGCTACACCTTC. This encodes CSAGRRHGYTF. This rearrangement joins TRBV20-1 to TRBJ1-2, with no clear D. This CDR3 is built from 11 residues. Germline assignment: CDR1 DFQATT and CDR2 SNEGSKA (reference sequence). Trimming stripped 6 bases from V and 6 bases from J, with 11 bases between.

This clone occurred once. V gene TRBV4-1 combines with J gene TRBJ2-1, with 10 bases identical to TRBD2. Unmatched junction bases numbered 8, after V lost 2 bases and J lost 4 bases. The CDR3 is 17 residues long. Per germline, CDR1 MGHRA and CDR2 YSYEKL. The CDR3 DNA is TGCGCCAGCAGCCAACCCCGGCTAGCGGGGGCATACAATGAGCAGTTCTTC. Its protein is CASSQPRLAGAYNEQFF.

The gene calls are TRBV15 and TRBJ1-5; 7 nucleotides line up with TRBD1. CDR1 is LNHNV and CDR2 is YYDKDF in the germline V gene (reference sequence). The V and J ends lost 0 bases and 4 bases, in that order; junction bases with no gene match: 3. The CDR3 covers 15 residues. CDR3 sequence (DNA): TGTGCCACCAGCAGAGAGGGACAGACTAATCAGCCCCAGCATTTT. It codes for CATSREGQTNQPQHF.

The V gene is TRBV11-2, the J gene TRBJ2-5; 8 nucleotides agree with TRBD1. The germline gives CDR1 SGHAT, CDR2 FQNNGV. The CDR3 consists of 15 residues. V lost 4 bases, J lost 5 bases, and 9 bases stayed unmatched. The CDR3 sequence is CASSWPPGGAETQYF. DNA of the CDR3: TGTGCCAGCAGCTGGCCACCAGGGGGCGCGGAGACCCAGTACTTC.

This clone was detected only a few times. V gene TRBV30 combines with J gene TRBJ2-1; D possibly corresponds to TRBD1 (6 bases). Trimming removed 2 bases from V and 2 bases from J, with 10 bases in between. The CDR3 sequence is 14 residues long. Germline V gene sequence: CDR1 GTSNPN, CDR2 SVGIG (reference sequence). CDR3 in amino acids: CAWSWGRTYNEQFF. CDR3 in DNA: TGTGCCTGGAGTTGGGGGCGCACCTACAATGAGCAGTTCTTC.

The chain recombines TRBV6-4 with TRBJ2-6; 7 bases line up with TRBD1. This CDR3 region has 14 residues. The J segment lost 3 bases and the V segment lost 4 bases, leaving 0 bases of the junction unmatched. The germline gives CDR1 MRHNA, CDR2 SNTAGT. The CDR3 DNA is TGTGCCAGCAGTGGACAGGGTGGGGCCAACGTCCTGACTTTC. Encoded protein: CASSGQGGANVLTF.

The chain combines TRBV19 with TRBJ2-3, with 7 bases identical to TRBD2. Trimming took 9 bases from V and 4 from J; bases not matched to a gene: 16. Germline CDR1 LNHDA, CDR2 SQIVND (reference sequence). This CDR3 region has 16 residues. For the CDR3, the DNA is TGTGCCAGCGGGCCGCTCCTGACTAGCAAGCCAGATACGCAGTATTTT. Translating gives CASGPLLTSKPDTQYF.

V gene TRBV6-1 combines with J gene TRBJ2-3; D possibly corresponds to TRBD2 (7 bases). The CDR3 consists of 16 residues. In germline, CDR1 is MNHNS, CDR2 SASEGT. Between the trimmed V and J ends, which lost 1 base and 2 bases, there was a span of 13 bases. CDR3 sequence: CASSEVGGGFTDTQYF. In DNA form, the CDR3 reads TGTGCCAGCAGTGAAGTGGGGGGGGGCTTCACAGATACGCAGTATTTT.

CDR3 loop: CASSLDRESSGNTIYF. The CDR3 DNA follows: TGTGCCAGCAGCTTGGACAGGGAGAGCTCTGGAAACACCATATATTTT. The chain is built from TRBV5-4 and TRBJ1-3; possibly TRBD1 for D (6 bases). This CDR3 region has 16 residues. Germline V gene data show CDR1 as SGHNT and CDR2 as YYREEE (reference sequence). Trimming left V 0 bases short and J 0 bases short, with 10 bases between.

The V and J genes are TRBV19 and TRBJ1-5; D may be TRBD1 (6 bases). CDR1 is LNHDA, CDR2 SQIVND, per germline (reference sequence). V lost 5 bases, J lost 5 bases, and 16 bases lay in between. This CDR3 spans 15 amino acids. CDR3 amino acids: CASSFLRDTDQPQHF. DNA for the CDR3: TGTGCCAGTAGTTTCCTCCGGGACACGGATCAGCCCCAGCATTTT.